Presented here are 5 T cell receptor beta chains from one specimen sequenced in a study of T cell responses to AZD1222 COVID-19 vaccine. The method was immunoSEQ multiplex PCR; TCRdb's version includes in-frame clones alone and lacks a portion of them. The sample holds tens of thousands of clones, around 88% seen once. The source material was peripheral blood, sampled 28 days after the second AZD1222 dose. These TCRs come from an adult who received the AZD1222 COVID-19 vaccine.

The genes are TRBV12-3 or TRBV12-4 and TRBJ2-1; D gene unclear. V shed 4 bases and J shed 3 bases, with 7 bases lying between them. CDR3 length: 13 amino acids. CDR3 sequence: CASSSEGYNEQFF. CDR3 DNA sequence: TGTGCCAGCAGTTCAGAAGGCTACAATGAGCAGTTCTTC.

J is TRBJ2-7 and V is TRBV6-5; no definite D call. Trimming stripped 2 bases from V and 1 base from J, with 12 bases between. CDR1 and CDR2 (germline): MNHEY, SVGAGI. The CDR3 runs 15 residues. DNA for the CDR3: TGTGCCAGCAGTTACCGAACTTTTGGGTCCTACGAGCAGTACTTC. Amino acids: CASSYRTFGSYEQYF.

The V gene is TRBV5-1, the J gene TRBJ2-7, with 9 nucleotides matching TRBD2. Germline V gene data show CDR1 as SGHRS and CDR2 as YFSETQ. The CDR3 runs to 15 residues. V was clipped by 0 bases and J by 3 bases; unmatched bases: 4. The DNA of the CDR3 is TGCGCCAGCAGCTTGGATAGCGGGAGTAACTACGAGCAGTACTTC. Amino acids: CASSLDSGSNYEQYF.

The V and J genes are TRBV3-1 (or the pseudogene TRBV3-2) and TRBJ2-2; no reliable D call. Germline assignment: CDR1 LGHDT and CDR2 YNNKEL (reference sequence). CDR3 length: 15 amino acids. V lost 4 bases to trimming and J lost 3 bases, with 12 bases between them. As DNA, the CDR3 is TGTGCCAGCAGCCCGCGTTGGATCGACACCGGGGAGCTGTTTTTT. This codes for CASSPRWIDTGELFF.

The rearrangement links TRBV28 to TRBJ1-6, with TRBD1 identical over 7 bases. This CDR3 region has 14 residues. With 10 bases clipped from V and 10 bases from J, the junction kept 13 bases outside the gene matches. Germline V lookup: CDR1 MDHEN, CDR2 SYDVKM. CDR3 residues: CATVNRGGGSPLHF. The DNA for the CDR3 is TGTGCCACAGTGAACAGGGGAGGTGGGTCACCCCTCCACTTT.